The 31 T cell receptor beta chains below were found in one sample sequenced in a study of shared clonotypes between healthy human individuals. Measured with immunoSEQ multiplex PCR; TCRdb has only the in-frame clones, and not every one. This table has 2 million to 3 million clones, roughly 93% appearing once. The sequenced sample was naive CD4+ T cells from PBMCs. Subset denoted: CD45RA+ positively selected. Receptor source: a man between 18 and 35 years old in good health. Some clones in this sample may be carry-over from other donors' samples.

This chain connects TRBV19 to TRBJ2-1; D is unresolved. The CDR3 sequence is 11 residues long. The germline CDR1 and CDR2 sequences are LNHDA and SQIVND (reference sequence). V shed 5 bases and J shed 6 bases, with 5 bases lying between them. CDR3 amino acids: CASSFSNEQFF. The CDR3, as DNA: TGTGCCAGTAGTTTTTCCAATGAGCAGTTCTTC.

CDR3 DNA sequence: TGTGCCAGCAGCCGAAGGCCGGGACTAGCGGGAGTCGAGCAGTACTTC. Translation gives CASSRRPGLAGVEQYF. This chain joins TRBV14 and TRBJ2-7; 14 bases line up with TRBD2. The germline gives CDR1 SGHDN, CDR2 FVKESK. The V gene end was trimmed by 4 bases and the J gene end by 6 bases; junction bases not matched to a gene: 8. The length of the CDR3 is 16 residues.

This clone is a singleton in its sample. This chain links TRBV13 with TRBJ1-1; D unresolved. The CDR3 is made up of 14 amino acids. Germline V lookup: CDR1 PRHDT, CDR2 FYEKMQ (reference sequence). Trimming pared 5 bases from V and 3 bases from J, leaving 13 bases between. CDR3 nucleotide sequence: TGTGCCAGCAGCCGAGGGTCAAGTTACACTGAAGCTTTCTTT. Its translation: CASSRGSSYTEAFF.

The CDR3 sequence is CASSPGSWELEAFF. The CDR3, as DNA: TGTGCCAGCAGCCCGGGGAGTTGGGAGCTTGAAGCTTTCTTT. The genes are TRBV9 and TRBJ1-1; D unresolved. Germline V lookup: CDR1 SGDLS, CDR2 YYNGEE. The CDR3 loop spans 14 amino acids. The V end was cut by 4 bases, the J end by 7 bases, with 17 bases between.

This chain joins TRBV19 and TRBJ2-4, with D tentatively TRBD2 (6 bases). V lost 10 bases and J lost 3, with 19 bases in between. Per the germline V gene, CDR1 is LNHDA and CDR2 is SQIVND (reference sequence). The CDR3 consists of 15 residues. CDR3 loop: CAISPGDLGKNIQYF. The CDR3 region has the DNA TGTGCCATTTCCCCGGGAGATTTGGGCAAAAACATTCAGTACTTC.

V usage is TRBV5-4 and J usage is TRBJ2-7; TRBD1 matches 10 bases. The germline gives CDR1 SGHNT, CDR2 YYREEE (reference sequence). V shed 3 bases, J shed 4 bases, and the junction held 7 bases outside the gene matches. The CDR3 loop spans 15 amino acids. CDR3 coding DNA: TGTGCCAGCAGCTCTAGGACAGGGGGTTCGTACGAGCAGTACTTC. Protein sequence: CASSSRTGGSYEQYF.

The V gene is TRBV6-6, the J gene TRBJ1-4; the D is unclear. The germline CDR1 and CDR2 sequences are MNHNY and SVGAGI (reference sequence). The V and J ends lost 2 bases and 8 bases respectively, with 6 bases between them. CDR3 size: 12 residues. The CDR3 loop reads CASSYMEEKLFF. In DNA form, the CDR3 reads TGTGCCAGCAGTTACATGGAGGAAAAACTGTTTTTT.

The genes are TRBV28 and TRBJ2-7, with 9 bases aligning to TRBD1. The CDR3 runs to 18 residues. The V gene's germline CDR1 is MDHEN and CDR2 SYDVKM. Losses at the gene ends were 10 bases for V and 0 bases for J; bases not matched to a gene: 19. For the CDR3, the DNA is TGTGCCATAACCCCGGGACAGGGTTTGTTGGGAGGCTCCTACGAGCAGTACTTC. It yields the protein CAITPGQGLLGGSYEQYF. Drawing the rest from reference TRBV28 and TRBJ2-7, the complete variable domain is DVKVTQSSRYLVKRTGEKVFLECVQDMDHENMFWYRQDPGLGLRLIYFSYDVKMKEKGDIPEGYSVSREKKERFSLILESASTNQTSMYLCAITPGQGLLGGSYEQYFGPGTRLTVT.

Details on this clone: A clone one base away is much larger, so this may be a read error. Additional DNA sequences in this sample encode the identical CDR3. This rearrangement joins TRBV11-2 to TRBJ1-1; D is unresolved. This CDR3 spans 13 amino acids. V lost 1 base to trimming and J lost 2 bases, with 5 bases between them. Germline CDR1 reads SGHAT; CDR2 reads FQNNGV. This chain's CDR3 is CASSLVRNTEAFF. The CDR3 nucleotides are TGTGCCAGCAGCTTAGTCAGAAACACTGAAGCTTTCTTT.

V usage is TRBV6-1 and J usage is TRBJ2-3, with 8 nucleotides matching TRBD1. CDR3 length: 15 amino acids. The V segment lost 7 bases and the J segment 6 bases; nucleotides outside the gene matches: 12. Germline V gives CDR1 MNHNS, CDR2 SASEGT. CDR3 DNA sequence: TGTGCCAGCATGCCCGGGACAGGCCTTTGGGATACGCAGTATTTT. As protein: CASMPGTGLWDTQYF.

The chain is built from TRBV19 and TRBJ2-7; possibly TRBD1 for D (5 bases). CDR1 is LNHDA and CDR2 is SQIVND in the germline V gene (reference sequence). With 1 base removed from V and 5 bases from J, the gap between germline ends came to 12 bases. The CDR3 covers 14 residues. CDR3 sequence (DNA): TGTGCCAGTAGTATAGGGCAGGGAACCAACGAGCAGTACTTC. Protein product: CASSIGQGTNEQYF.

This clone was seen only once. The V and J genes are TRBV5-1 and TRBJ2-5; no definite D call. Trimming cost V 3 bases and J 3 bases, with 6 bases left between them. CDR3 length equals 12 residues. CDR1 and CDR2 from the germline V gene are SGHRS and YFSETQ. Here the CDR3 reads CASSYLKETQYF. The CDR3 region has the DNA TGCGCCAGCAGCTACCTAAAAGAGACCCAGTACTTC. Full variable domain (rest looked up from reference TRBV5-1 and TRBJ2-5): KAGVTQTPRYLIKTRGQQVTLSCSPISGHRSVSWYQQTPGQGLQFLFEYFSETQRNKGNFPGRFSGRQFSNSRSEMNVSTLELGDSALYLCASSYLKETQYFGPGTRLLVL.

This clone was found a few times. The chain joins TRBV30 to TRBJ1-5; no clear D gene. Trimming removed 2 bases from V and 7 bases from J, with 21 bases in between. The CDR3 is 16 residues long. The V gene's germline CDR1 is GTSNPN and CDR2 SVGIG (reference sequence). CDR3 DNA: TGTGCCTGGAGTAGGCAGAAATATCCCTTTGGACAGCCCCAGCATTTT. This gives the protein CAWSRQKYPFGQPQHF.

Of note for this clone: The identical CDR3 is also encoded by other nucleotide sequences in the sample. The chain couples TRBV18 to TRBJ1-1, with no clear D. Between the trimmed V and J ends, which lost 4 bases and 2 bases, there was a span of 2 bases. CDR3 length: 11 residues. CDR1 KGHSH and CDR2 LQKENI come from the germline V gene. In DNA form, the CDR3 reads TGTGCCAGCTCACTCAACACTGAAGCTTTCTTT. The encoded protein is CASSLNTEAFF.

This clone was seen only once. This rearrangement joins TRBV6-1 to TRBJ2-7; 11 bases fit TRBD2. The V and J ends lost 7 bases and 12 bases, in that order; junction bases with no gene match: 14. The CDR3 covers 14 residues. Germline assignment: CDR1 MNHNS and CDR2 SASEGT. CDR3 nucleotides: TGTGCCAGCAACTCACTAGCGGGAGAAGAAGTAGGGTACTTC. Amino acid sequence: CASNSLAGEEVGYF.

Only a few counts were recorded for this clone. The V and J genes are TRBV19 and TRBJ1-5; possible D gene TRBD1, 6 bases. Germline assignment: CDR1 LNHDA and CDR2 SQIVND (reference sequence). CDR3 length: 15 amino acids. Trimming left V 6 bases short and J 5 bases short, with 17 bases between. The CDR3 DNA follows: TGTGCCAGTAGGCCCGCCAGGGGCGCCTATCAGCCCCAGCATTTT. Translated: CASRPARGAYQPQHF.

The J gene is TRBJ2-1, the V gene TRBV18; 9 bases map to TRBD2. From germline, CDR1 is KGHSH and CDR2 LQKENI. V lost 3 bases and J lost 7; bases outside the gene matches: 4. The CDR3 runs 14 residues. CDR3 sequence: CASSPRLAENEQFF. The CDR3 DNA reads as TGTGCCAGCTCACCGAGACTAGCGGAGAATGAGCAGTTCTTC.

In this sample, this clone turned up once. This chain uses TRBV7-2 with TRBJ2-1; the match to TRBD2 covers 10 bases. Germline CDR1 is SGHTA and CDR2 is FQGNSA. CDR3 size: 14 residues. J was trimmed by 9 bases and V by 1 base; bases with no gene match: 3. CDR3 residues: CASSLVGTSVEQFF. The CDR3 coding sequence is TGTGCCAGCAGCTTAGTTGGGACTAGCGTTGAGCAGTTCTTC.

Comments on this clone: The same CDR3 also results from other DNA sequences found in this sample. The CDR3 nucleotides read TGCAGCGTTGGTGGGACAGTTAACTATGGCTACACCTTC. This sequence encodes CSVGGTVNYGYTF. The V and J genes are TRBV29-1 and TRBJ1-2; 7 nucleotides agree with TRBD1. Germline CDR1 SQVTM, CDR2 ANQGSEA. This CDR3 region has 13 residues. J gave up 1 base and V 4 bases, and 3 bases lay outside the gene matches.

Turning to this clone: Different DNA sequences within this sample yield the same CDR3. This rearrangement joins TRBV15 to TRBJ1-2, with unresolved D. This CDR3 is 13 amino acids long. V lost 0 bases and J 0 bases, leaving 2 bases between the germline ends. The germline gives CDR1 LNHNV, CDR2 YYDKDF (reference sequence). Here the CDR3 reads CATSREANYGYTF. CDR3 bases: TGTGCCACCAGCAGAGAAGCTAACTATGGCTACACCTTC. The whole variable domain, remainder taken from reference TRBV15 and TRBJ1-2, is DAMVIQNPRYQVTQFGKPVTLSCSQTLNHNVMYWYQQKSSQAPKLLFHYYDKDFNNEADTPDNFQSRRPNTSFCFLDIRSPGLGDTAMYLCATSREANYGYTFGSGTRLTVV.

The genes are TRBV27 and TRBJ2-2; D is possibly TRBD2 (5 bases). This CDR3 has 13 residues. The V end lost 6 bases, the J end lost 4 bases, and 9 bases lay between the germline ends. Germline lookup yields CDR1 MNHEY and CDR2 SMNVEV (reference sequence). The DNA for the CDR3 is TGTGCCAGCAGGGAGGTTAGCACCGGGGAGCTGTTTTTT. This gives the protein CASREVSTGELFF.

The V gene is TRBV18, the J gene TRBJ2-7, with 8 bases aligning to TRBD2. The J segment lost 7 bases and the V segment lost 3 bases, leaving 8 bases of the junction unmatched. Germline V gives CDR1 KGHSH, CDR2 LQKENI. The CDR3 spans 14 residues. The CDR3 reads CASSPEREILEQYF. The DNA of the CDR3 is TGTGCCAGCTCACCTGAGCGGGAGATCTTGGAGCAGTACTTC.

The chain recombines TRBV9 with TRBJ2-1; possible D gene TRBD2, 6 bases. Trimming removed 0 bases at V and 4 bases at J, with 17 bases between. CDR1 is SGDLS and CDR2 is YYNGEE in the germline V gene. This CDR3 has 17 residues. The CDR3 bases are TGTGCCAGCAGCGTAGGAGCGGGTATGGCCGGTTACAATGAGCAGTTCTTC. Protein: CASSVGAGMAGYNEQFF.

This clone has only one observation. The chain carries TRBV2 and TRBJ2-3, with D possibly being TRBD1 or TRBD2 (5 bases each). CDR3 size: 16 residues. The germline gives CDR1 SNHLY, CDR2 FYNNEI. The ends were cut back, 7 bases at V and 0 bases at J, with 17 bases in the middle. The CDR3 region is CASTNRGRRSTDTQYF. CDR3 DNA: TGTGCCAGCACGAATAGGGGACGGAGGAGCACAGATACGCAGTATTTT.

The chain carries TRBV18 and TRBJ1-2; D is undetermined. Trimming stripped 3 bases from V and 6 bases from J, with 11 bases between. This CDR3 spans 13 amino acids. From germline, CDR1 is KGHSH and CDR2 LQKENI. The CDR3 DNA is TGTGCCAGCTCACCCCCGGTGGGCGATGGCTACACCTTC. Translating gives CASSPPVGDGYTF.

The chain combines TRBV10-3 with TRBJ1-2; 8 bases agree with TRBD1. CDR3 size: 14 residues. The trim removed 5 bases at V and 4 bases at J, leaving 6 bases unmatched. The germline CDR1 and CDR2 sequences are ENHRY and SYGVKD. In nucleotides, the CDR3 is TGTGCCATCAGTTCATTGGACAGGGTCTATGGCTACACCTTC. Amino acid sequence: CAISSLDRVYGYTF.

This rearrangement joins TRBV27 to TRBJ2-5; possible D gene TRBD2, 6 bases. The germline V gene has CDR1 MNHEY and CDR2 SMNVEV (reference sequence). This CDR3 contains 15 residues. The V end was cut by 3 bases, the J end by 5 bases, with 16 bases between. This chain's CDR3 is CASSLGGGRGETQYF. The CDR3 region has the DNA TGTGCCAGCAGTTTGGGTGGGGGTCGGGGGGAGACCCAGTACTTC.

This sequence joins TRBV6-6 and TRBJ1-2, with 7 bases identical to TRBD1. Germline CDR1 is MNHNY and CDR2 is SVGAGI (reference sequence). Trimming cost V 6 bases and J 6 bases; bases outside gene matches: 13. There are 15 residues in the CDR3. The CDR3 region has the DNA TGTGCCAGCAGATCTCGATCTGGGACAGCAGATGGCTACACCTTC. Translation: CASRSRSGTADGYTF.

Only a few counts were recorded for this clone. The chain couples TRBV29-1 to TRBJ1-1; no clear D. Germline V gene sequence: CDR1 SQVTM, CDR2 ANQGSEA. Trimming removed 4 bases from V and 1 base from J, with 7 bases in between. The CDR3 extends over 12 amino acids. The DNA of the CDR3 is TGCAGCGTTGGGGAATGGAACACTGAAGCTTTCTTT. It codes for CSVGEWNTEAFF.

The CDR3 is CASSWTSGRSNTGELFF. The CDR3 DNA reads TGTGCCAGCTCTTGGACTAGCGGGAGAAGTAACACCGGGGAGCTGTTTTTT. The V and J genes are TRBV2 and TRBJ2-2; 13 bases map to TRBD2. Germline CDR1 reads SNHLY; CDR2 reads FYNNEI. The CDR3 extends over 17 amino acids. With 8 bases clipped from V and 2 bases from J, the junction kept 8 bases outside the gene matches.

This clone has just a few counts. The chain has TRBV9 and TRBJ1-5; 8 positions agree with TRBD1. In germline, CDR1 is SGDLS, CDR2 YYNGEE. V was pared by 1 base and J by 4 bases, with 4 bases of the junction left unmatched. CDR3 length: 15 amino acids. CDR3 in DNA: TGTGCCAGCAGCGTACAGGGGGCGATAAATCAGCCCCAGCATTTT. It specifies CASSVQGAINQPQHF.